Each of the 5 T cell receptor beta chains below was sequenced from the same sample in a study of cytomegalovirus exposure and HLA in healthy donors. The PCR used 60 Vbeta and 13 Jbeta primers. Data came from immunoSEQ multiplex PCR; TCRdb stores just in-frame clones and leaves some out. The sample lists more than 95,000 clones, under 80% occurring once. Specimen: PBMCs. The receptors shown here come from a man in his forties in good health and CMV-seropositive.

The V gene is TRBV29-1, the J gene TRBJ2-5; D might be TRBD1 (6 bases). This CDR3 is built from 12 residues. Trimming removed 6 bases from V and 2 bases from J, with 10 bases in between. Germline assignment: CDR1 SQVTM and CDR2 ANQGSEA. DNA of the CDR3: TGCAGCGTCGTACAGGGACAAGAGACCCAGTACTTC. This sequence encodes CSVVQGQETQYF.

The chain has TRBV5-5 and TRBJ2-7; the match to TRBD1 covers 11 bases. The germline V gene has CDR1 SGHKS and CDR2 YYEKEE (reference sequence). With 4 bases clipped from V and 4 bases from J, the junction kept 7 bases outside the gene matches. The length of the CDR3 is 15 residues. The CDR3 coding sequence is TGTGCCAGCAGCCTCGGGACAGGGGGGGGGTACGAGCAGTACTTC. Protein sequence: CASSLGTGGGYEQYF.

The rearrangement links TRBV4-1 to TRBJ1-1; maybe TRBD1 (6 bases). This CDR3 region has 14 residues. Germline-derived CDR1 and CDR2 are MGHRA and YSYEKL. V shed 3 bases and J shed 5 bases, with 13 bases lying between them. As DNA, the CDR3 is TGCGCCAGCAGCCATCAACAGGGTAAGACTGAAGCTTTCTTT. Protein product: CASSHQQGKTEAFF.

The rearrangement uses TRBV9 and TRBJ2-1; possible D gene TRBD1, 6 bases. Germline CDR1 is SGDLS and CDR2 is YYNGEE. V lost 0 bases and J lost 9, with 10 bases in between. This CDR3 has 13 amino acids. The CDR3 region is CASSVALGGEQFF. The CDR3 DNA follows: TGTGCCAGCAGCGTAGCGCTAGGGGGTGAGCAGTTCTTC. Using reference TRBV9 and TRBJ2-1 for the parts outside the CDR3, the full variable domain is DSGVTQTPKHLITATGQRVTLRCSPRSGDLSVYWYQQSLDQGLQFLIQYYNGEERAKGNILERFSAQQFPDLHSELNLSSLELGDSALYFCASSVALGGEQFFGPGTRLTVL.

This clone was found a few times. V usage is TRBV9 and J usage is TRBJ2-5, with a weak D call TRBD1 (8 bases). V lost 6 bases to trimming and J lost 7 bases, with 16 bases between them. This CDR3 is 13 amino acids long. Germline CDR1 SGDLS, CDR2 YYNGEE. CDR3 region: CASTKTGEGTQYF. The CDR3 DNA follows: TGTGCCAGCACCAAGACAGGGGAGGGGACCCAGTACTTC.